This TCR beta chain was sequenced in a study of T cells in tuberculosis. Unsorted cryopreserved PBMC were sequenced, averaging around 94,000 T cells per clinical donor. Assay: immunoSEQ multiplex PCR; the TCRdb copy retains only in-frame clones and omits some. The sample shows about 43,000 clones, 95% of them seen only once. This CDR3 is built from 15 residues. Germline values: CDR1 SGHDN, CDR2 FVKESK. Trimming removed 0 bases from V and 6 bases from J; junction bases left unmatched: 5. The chain joins TRBV14 to TRBJ2-7, with TRBD1 matching 10 bases. Sequencing was performed on PBMCs. The clonotype originates from a donor aged 10 to 29 with latent tuberculosis or without tuberculosis infection. CDR3 sequence (DNA): TGTGCCAGCAGCCAAGATGGGACAGGGGCCCGCGAGCAGTACTTC. Amino acid sequence: CASSQDGTGAREQYF.